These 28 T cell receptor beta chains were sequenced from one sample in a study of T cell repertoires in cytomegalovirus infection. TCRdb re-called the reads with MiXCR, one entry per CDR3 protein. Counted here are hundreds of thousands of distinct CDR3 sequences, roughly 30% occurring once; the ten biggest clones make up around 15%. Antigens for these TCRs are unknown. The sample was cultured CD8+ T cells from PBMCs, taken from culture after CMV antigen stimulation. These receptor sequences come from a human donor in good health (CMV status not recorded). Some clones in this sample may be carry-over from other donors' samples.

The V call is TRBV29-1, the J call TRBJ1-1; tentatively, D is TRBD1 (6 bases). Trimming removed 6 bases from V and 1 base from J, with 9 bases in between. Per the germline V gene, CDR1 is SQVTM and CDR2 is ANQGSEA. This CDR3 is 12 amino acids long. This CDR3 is CSVPQGNTEAFF. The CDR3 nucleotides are TGCAGCGTCCCACAGGGGAACACTGAAGCTTTCTTT. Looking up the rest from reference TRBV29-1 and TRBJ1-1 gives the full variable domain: SAVISQKPSRDICQRGTSLTIQCQVDSQVTMMFWYRQQPGQSLTLIATANQGSEATYESGFVIDKFPISRPNLTFSTLTVSNMSPEDSSIYLCSVPQGNTEAFFGQGTRLTVV.

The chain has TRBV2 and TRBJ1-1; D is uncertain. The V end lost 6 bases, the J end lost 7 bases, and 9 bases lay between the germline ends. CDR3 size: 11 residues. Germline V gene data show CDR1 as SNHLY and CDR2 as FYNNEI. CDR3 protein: CASRAGVEAFF. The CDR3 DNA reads TGTGCCAGCAGGGCCGGGGTTGAAGCTTTCTTT.

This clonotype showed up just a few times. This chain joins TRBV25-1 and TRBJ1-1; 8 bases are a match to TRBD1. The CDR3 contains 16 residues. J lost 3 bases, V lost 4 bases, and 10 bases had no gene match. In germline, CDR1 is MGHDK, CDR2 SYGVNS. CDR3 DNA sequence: TGTGCCAGCAGTGGACTCCCCAGGGGGCTGGACACTGAAGCTTTCTTT. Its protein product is CASSGLPRGLDTEAFF.

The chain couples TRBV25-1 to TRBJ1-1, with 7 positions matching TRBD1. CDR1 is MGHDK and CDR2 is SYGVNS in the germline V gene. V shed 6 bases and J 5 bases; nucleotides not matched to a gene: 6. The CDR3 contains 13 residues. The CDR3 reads CASRGGSGTEAFF. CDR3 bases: TGTGCCAGCAGAGGGGGCAGTGGGACTGAAGCTTTCTTT.

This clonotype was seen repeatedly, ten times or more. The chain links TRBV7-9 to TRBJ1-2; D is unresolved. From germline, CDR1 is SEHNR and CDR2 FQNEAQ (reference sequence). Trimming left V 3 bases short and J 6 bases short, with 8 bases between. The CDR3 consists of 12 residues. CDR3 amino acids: CASSFDRNGYTF. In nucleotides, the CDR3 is TGTGCCAGCAGCTTTGATAGAAATGGCTACACCTTC.

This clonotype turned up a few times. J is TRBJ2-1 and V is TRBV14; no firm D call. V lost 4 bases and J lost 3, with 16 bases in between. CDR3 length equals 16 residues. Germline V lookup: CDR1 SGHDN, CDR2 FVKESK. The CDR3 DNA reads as TGTGCCAGCAGCCGAGAGGCCCACTCATTCTACAATGAGCAGTTCTTC. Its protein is CASSREAHSFYNEQFF. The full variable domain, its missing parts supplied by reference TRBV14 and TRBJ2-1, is EAGVTQFPSHSVIEKGQTVTLRCDPISGHDNLYWYRRVMGKEIKFLLHFVKESKQDESGMPNNRFLAERTGGTYSTLKVQPAELEDSGVYFCASSREAHSFYNEQFFGPGTRLTVL.

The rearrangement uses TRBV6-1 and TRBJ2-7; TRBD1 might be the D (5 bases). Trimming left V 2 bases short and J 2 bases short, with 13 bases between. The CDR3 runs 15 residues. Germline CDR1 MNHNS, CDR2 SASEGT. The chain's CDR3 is CASSERGTGTYEQYV. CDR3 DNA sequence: TGTGCCAGCAGTGAAAGGGGAACCGGCACCTACGAGCAGTACGTC.

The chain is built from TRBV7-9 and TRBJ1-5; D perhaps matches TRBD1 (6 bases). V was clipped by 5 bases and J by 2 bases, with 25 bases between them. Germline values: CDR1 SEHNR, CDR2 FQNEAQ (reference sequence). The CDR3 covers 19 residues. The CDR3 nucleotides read TGTGCCAGCAGCGCAGGACCGCACAGGGCTGCATCGGGCAATCAGCCCCAGCATTTT. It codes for CASSAGPHRAASGNQPQHF.

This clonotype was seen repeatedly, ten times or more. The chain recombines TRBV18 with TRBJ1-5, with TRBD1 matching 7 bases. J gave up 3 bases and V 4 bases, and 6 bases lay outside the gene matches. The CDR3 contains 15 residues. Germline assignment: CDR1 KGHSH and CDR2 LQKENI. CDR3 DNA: TGTGCCAGCTCACGCCGCGGGACAGCCAATCAGCCCCAGCATTTT. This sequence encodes CASSRRGTANQPQHF.

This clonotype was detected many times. DNA for the CDR3: TGTGCCAGCAGCTTATCAGGGGGCAACAATCAGCCCCAGCATTTT. Its protein product is CASSLSGGNNQPQHF. The chain has TRBV7-6 and TRBJ1-5; 8 positions agree with TRBD1. With V trimmed by 2 bases and J by 3 bases, 3 bases remained unmatched. CDR3 length equals 15 residues. Germline CDR1 reads SGHVS; CDR2 reads FNYEAQ. The full variable domain, in which reference TRBV7-6 and TRBJ1-5 provide the parts outside the CDR3, is GAGVSQSPRYKVTKRGQDVALRCDPISGHVSLYWYRQALGQGPEFLTYFNYEAQQDKSGLPNDRFSAERPEGSISTLTIQRTEQRDSAMYRCASSLSGGNNQPQHFGDGTRLSIL.

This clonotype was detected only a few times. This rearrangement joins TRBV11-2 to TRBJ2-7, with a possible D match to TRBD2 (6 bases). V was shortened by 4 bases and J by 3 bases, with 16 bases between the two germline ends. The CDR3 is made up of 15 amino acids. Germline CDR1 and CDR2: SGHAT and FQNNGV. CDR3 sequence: CASSSGGGENYEQYF. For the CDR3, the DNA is TGTGCCAGCAGCTCCGGGGGAGGAGAGAACTACGAGCAGTACTTC. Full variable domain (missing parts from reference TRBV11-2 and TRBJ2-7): EAGVAQSPRYKIIEKRQSVAFWCNPISGHATLYWYQQILGQGPKLLIQFQNNGVVDDSQLPKDRFSAERLKGVDSTLKIQPAKLEDSAVYLCASSSGGGENYEQYFGPGTRLTVT.

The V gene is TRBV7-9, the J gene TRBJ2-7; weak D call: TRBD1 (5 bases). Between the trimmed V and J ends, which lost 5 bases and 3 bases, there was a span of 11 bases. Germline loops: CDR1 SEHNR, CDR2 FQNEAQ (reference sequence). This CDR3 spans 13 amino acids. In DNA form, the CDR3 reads TGTGCCAGCAGCGGTAGACAGTACTACGAGCAGTACGTC. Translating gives CASSGRQYYEQYV.

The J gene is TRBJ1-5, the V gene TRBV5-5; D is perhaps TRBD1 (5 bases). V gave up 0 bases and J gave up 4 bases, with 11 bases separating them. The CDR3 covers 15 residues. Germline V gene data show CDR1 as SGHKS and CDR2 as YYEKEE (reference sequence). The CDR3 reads CASSLETYRNQPQHF. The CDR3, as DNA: TGTGCCAGCAGCTTGGAAACTTACAGGAATCAGCCCCAGCATTTT.

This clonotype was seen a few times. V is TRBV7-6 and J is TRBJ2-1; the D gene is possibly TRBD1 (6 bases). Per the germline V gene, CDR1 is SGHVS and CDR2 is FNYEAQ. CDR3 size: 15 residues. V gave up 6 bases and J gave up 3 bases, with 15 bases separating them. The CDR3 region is CASRHTGWSYNEQFF. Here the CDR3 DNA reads TGTGCCAGCAGACATACAGGGTGGAGCTACAATGAGCAGTTCTTC.

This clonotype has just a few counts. The DNA for the CDR3 is TGCGCCAGCAGCCGCCTGCCTCACGATACGCAGTATTTT. Protein sequence: CASSRLPHDTQYF. The chain joins TRBV4-1 to TRBJ2-3; D unresolved. The V end lost 4 bases, the J end lost 6 bases, and 11 bases lay between the germline ends. The CDR3 extends over 13 amino acids. In germline, CDR1 is MGHRA, CDR2 YSYEKL.

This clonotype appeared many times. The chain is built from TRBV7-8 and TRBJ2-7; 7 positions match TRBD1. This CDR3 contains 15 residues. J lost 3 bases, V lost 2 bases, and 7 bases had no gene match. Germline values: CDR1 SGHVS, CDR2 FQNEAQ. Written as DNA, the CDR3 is TGTGCCAGCAGCTTACAGGGGGAGTCGTTCTACGAGCAGTACTTC. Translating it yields CASSLQGESFYEQYF.

CDR3 in amino acids: CASSLRRTGELNTEAFF. The CDR3 nucleotides are TGTGCCAGCAGCCTTAGACGGACAGGGGAATTGAACACTGAAGCTTTCTTT. The chain uses TRBV7-9 and TRBJ1-1, with 9 bases identical to TRBD1. The CDR3 consists of 17 residues. Germline trimming cut 5 bases from V and 0 bases from J; bases unmatched to any gene: 10. Per germline, CDR1 SEHNR and CDR2 FQNEAQ (reference sequence). The full variable domain, its missing parts supplied by reference TRBV7-9 and TRBJ1-1, is DTGVSQNPRHKITKRGQNVTFRCDPISEHNRLYWYRQTLGQGPEFLTYFQNEAQLEKSRLLSDRFSAERPKGSFSTLEIQRTEQGDSAMYLCASSLRRTGELNTEAFFGQGTRLTVV.

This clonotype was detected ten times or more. As DNA, the CDR3 is TGTGCCAGCTCCCCTTTCGCGGGGGATAGGGATACGCAGTATTTT. Its protein product is CASSPFAGDRDTQYF. V usage is TRBV7-8 and J usage is TRBJ2-3; 7 bases agree with TRBD2. Looked up from germline, CDR1 is SGHVS and CDR2 is FQNEAQ. V trimming: 8 bases; J trimming: 6 bases; junction bases outside the gene matches: 14. There are 15 residues in the CDR3.

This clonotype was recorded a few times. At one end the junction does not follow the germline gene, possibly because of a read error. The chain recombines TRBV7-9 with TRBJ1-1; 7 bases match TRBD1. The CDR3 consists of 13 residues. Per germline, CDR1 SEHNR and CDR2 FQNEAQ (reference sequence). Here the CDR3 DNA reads TGTGCTAGCAGCTTAACAGGGGACATTGAAGCTTTCTTT. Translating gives CASSLTGDIEAFF.

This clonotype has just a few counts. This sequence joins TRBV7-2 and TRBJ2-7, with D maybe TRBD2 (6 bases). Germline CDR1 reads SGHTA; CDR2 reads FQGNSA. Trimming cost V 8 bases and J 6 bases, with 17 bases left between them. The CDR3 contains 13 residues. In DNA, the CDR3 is TGTGCCAGCTGCATCTGGGGGGACCCCGAGCAGTACTTC. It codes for CASCIWGDPEQYF.

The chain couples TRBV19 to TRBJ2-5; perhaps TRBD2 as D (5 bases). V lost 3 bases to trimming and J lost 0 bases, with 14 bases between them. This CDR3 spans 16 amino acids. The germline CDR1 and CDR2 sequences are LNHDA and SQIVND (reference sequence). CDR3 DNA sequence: TGTGCCAGTAGTATTCGGCCTAGCAGCTACCAAGAGACCCAGTACTTC. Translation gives CASSIRPSSYQETQYF.

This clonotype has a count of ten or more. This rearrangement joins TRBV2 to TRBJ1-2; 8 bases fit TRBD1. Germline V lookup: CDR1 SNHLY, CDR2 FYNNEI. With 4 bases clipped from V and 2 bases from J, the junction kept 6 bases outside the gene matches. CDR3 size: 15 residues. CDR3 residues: CASSAWTGRNYGYTF. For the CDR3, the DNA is TGTGCCAGCAGTGCTTGGACAGGGAGGAACTATGGCTACACCTTC.

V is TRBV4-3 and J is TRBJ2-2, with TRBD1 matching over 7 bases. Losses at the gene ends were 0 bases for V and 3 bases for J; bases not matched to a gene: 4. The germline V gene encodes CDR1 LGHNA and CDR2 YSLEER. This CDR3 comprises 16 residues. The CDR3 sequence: CASSQDRGQYTGELFF. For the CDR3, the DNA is TGCGCCAGCAGCCAAGATCGGGGACAGTACACCGGGGAGCTGTTTTTT.

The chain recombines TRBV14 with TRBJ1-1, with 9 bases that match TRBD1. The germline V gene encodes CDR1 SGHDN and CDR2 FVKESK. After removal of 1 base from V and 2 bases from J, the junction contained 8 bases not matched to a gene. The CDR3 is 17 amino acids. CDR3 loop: CASSQVYRGQFNTEAFF. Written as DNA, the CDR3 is TGTGCCAGCAGCCAAGTATACAGGGGGCAATTTAACACTGAAGCTTTCTTT.

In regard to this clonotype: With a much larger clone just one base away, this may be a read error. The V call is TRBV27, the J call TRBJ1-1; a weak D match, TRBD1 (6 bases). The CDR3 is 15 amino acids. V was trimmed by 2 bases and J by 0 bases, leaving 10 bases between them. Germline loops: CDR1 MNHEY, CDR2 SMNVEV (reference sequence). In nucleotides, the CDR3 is TGTGCCAGCAGTTTACAGGGGAGCATGAACACTGAAGCTTTCTTT. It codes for CASSLQGSMNTEAFF.

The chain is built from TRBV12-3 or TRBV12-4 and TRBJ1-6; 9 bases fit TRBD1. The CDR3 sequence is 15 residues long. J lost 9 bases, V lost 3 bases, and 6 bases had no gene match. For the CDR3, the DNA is TGTGCCAGCAGTTTCACAGGGGGCTCTTCTTCACCCCTCCACTTT. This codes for CASSFTGGSSSPLHF.

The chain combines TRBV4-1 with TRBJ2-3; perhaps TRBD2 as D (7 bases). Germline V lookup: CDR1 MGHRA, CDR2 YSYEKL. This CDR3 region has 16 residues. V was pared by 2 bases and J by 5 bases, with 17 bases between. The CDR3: CASSQSLGGLGDTQYF. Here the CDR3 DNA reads TGCGCCAGCAGCCAATCTCTGGGGGGGCTGGGAGATACGCAGTATTTT.

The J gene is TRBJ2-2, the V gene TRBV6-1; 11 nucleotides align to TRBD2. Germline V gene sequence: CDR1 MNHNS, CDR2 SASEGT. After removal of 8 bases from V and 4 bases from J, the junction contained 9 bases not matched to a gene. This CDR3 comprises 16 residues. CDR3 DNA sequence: TGTGCCAGCGGGTTTCAGGGACTAGCGGTCACCGGGGAGCTGTTTTTT. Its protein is CASGFQGLAVTGELFF.